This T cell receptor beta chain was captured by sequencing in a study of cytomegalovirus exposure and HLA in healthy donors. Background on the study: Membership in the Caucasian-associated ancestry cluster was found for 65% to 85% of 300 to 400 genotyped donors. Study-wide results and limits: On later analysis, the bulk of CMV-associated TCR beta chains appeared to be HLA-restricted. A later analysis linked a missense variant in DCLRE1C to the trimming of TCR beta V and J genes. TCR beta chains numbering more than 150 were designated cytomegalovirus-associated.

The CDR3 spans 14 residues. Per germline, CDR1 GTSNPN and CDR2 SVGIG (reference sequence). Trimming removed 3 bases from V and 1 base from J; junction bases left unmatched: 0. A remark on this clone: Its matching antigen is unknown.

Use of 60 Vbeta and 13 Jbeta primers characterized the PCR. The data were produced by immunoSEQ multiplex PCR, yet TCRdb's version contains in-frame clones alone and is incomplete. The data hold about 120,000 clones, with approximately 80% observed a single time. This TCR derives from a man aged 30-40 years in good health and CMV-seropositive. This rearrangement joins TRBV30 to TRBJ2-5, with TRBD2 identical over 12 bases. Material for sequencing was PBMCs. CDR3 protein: CAWRLAGGQETQYF. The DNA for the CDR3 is TGTGCCTGGAGACTAGCGGGAGGCCAAGAGACCCAGTACTTC.